This passage covers 6 T cell receptor beta chains from one sample sequenced in a study of response to subunit inactivated influenza vaccine. TCRdb redid the calling of the RT-PCR reads with MiXCR, one entry per CDR3 protein. In the table there are hundreds of thousands of distinct CDR3 sequences, approximately 14% of which are singletons. The input for sequencing was PBMCs from blood, taken 14 days before vaccination. These receptors came from a man between 50 and 59 years old who received an inactivated influenza vaccine.

This clonotype was detected a few times. The chain has TRBV21-1 and TRBJ2-3; TRBD1, the table's D call, lacks a check against the DNA. TRBV21-1 represents a pseudogene. The CDR3 covers 15 residues. The CDR3 coding sequence is TGTGCCAGCAGCACCCAGGGGGCTTTCACAGATACGCAGTATTTT. Its translation is CASSTQGAFTDTQYF.

This clonotype was counted only a few times. CDR3 amino acids: CASSQDPLDSYEQYF. Here the CDR3 DNA reads TGTGCCAGCAGCCAAGATCCGCTGGATTCTTACGAGCAGTACTTC. The chain links TRBV3-1 to TRBJ2-7; D is unresolved. CDR3 length equals 15 residues. Germline CDR1 reads LGHDT; CDR2 reads YNNKEL (reference sequence). Trimming left V 0 bases short and J 4 bases short, with 13 bases between.

In its sample, this clonotype was seen a few times. CDR3 nucleotide sequence: TGTGCCACCAGTGATGGGCCGAAGAAGACCCAGTACTTC. Its protein is CATSDGPKKTQYF. This chain links TRBV24-1 with TRBJ2-5; D call uncertain. V was trimmed by 3 bases and J by 6 bases, leaving 10 bases between them. The CDR3 runs 13 residues. Germline-derived CDR1 and CDR2 are KGHDR and SFDVKD.

The rearrangement joins TRBV7-3 to TRBJ1-1; TRBD1 might be the D (5 bases). Trimming cost V 8 bases and J 2 bases, with 12 bases left between them. There are 13 residues in the CDR3. CDR1 is SGHTA and CDR2 is FQGTGA in the germline V gene. The CDR3 nucleotides read TGTGCCAGCGGGGCAAGCGCCAACACTGAAGCTTTCTTT. Translating gives CASGASANTEAFF.

The J gene is TRBJ2-3, the V gene TRBV6-2 or TRBV6-3; D unclear. Germline CDR1 MNHEY, CDR2 SVGEGT. Between the trimmed V and J ends, which lost 6 bases and 5 bases, there was a span of 15 bases. This CDR3 is 14 amino acids long. CDR3 sequence: CASRWTASVDTQYF. The CDR3 DNA is TGTGCCAGCAGATGGACGGCCTCGGTAGATACGCAGTATTTT.

The chain is built from TRBV3-1 and TRBJ1-1; 9 nucleotides match TRBD1. Unmatched junction bases numbered 7, after V lost 1 base and J lost 4 bases. The CDR3 has 16 amino acids. Germline V gene lookup returns CDR1 LGHDT and CDR2 YNNKEL (reference sequence). The CDR3, as DNA: TGTGCCAGCAGCCAAGGGTTAGCGGGACAGGGCACTGAAGCTTTCTTT. This translates into CASSQGLAGQGTEAFF.